This TCR beta chain was observed in a study of molecular identifiers for immune sequencing clone quantification. Bulk TCR library preparation followed previously described methods with listed TCR primers. TCRdb redid the calling of the PCR reads with MiXCR, one entry per CDR3 protein. The table includes around 470,000 distinct CDR3 sequences, about a fifth detected once. Libraries of naive CD8 T cells were made from roughly 20,000 to 1,000,000 sorted cells. They used 10%, 30% or 50% RNA. Sorting isolated naive CD8 T cells as CD8+CD4-CCR7+CD45RA+ events. Overall study results and limits: More than 97% of effector molecules, versus under 1% of naive-cell molecules, belonged to clones above 20 RNA copies.

In its sample, this clonotype was seen many times. What it binds is not known. Germline V gene lookup returns CDR1 MNHEY and CDR2 SMNVEV (reference sequence). Trimming stripped 6 bases from V and 9 bases from J, with 18 bases between. The CDR3 length is 15 residues. The rearrangement joins TRBV27 to TRBJ1-6; D is possibly TRBD1 (6 bases). The clonotype comes from a human donor in good health. Some libraries in this study had Jurkat cell RNA spiked in. The sequenced sample was naive CD8+ T cells from blood, with Jurkat cell RNA spiked in. Regarding subset: FACS-sorted CD8+CD4-CCR7+CD45RA+ naive T cells. The CDR3: CASRSGQSIGSPLHF. DNA for the CDR3: TGTGCCAGCAGATCCGGACAGTCTATAGGTTCACCCCTCCACTTT.